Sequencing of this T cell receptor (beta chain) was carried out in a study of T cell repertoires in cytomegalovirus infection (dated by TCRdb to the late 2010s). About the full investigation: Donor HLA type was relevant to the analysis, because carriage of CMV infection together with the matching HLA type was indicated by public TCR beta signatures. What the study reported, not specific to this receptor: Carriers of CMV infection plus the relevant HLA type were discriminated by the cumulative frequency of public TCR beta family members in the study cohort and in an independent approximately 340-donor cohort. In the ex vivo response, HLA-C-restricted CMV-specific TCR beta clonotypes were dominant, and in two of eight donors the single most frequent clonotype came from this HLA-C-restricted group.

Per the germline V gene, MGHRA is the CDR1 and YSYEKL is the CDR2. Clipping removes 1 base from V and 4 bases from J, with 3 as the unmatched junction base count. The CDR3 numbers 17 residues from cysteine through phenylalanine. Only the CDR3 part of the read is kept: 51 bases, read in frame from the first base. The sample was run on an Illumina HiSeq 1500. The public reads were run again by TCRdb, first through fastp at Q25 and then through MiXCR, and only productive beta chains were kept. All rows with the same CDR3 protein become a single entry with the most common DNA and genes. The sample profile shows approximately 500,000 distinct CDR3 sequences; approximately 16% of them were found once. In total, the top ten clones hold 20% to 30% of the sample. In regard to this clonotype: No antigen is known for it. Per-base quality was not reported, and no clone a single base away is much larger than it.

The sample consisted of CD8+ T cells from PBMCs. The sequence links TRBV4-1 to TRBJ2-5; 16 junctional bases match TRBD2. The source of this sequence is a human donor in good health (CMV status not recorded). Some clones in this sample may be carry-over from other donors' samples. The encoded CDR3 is CASSQVGLAGGGETQYF. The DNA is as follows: TGCGCCAGCAGCCAAGTGGGACTAGCGGGAGGGGGAGAGACCCAGTACTTC.